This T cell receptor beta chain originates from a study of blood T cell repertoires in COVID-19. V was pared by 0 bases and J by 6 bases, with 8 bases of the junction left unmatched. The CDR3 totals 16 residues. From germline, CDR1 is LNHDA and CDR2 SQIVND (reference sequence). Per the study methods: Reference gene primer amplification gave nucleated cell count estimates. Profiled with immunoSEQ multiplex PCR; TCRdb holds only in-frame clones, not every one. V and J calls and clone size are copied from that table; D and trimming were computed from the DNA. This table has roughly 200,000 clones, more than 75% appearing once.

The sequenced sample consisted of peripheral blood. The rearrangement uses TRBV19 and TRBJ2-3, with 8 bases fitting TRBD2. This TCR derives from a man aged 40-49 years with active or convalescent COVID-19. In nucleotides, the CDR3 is TGTGCCAGTAGTATAGACGGGACTAGTGCGTTTGATACGCAGTATTTT. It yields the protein CASSIDGTSAFDTQYF.